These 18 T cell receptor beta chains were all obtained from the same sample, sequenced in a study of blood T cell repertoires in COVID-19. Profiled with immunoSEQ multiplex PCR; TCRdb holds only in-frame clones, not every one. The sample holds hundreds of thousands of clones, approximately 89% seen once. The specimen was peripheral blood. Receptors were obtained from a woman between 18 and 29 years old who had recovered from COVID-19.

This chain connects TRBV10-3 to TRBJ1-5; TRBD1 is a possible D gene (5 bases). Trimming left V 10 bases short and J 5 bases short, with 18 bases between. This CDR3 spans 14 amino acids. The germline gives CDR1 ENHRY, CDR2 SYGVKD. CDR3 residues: CASRTGSLDQPQHF. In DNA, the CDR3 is TGTGCCAGCAGAACAGGCTCCCTTGATCAGCCCCAGCATTTT.

The CDR3 nucleotides are TGTGCACGTAGACAGGAAGCGACCATGAACACTGAAGCTTTCTTT. It codes for CARRQEATMNTEAFF. This chain uses TRBV30 with TRBJ1-1; maybe TRBD1 (6 bases). The CDR3 is 15 amino acids. The V gene's germline CDR1 is GTSNPN and CDR2 SVGIG (reference sequence).

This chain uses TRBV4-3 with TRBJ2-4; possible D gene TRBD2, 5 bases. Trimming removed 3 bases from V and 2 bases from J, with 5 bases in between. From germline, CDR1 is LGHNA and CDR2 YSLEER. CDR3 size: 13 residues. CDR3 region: CASSHGTKNIQYF. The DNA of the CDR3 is TGCGCCAGCAGCCACGGGACCAAAAACATTCAGTACTTC.

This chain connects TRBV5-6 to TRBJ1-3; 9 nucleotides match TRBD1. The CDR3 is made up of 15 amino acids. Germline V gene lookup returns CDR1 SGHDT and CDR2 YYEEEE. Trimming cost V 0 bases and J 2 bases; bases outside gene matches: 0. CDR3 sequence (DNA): TGTGCCAGCAGCTTGGACAGGGGGCCTGGAAACACCATATATTTT. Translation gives CASSLDRGPGNTIYF.

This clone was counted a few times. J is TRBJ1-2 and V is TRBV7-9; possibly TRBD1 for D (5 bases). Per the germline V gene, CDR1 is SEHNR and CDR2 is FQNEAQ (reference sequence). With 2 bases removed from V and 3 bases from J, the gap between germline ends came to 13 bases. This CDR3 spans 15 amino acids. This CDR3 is CASSLSPAGHYGYTF. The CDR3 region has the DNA TGTGCCAGCAGCTTATCGCCCGCGGGGCACTATGGCTACACCTTC.

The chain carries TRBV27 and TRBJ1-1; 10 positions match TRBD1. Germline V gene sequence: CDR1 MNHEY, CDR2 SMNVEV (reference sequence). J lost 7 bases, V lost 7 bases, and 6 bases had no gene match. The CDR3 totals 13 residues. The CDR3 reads CASTDRGRVEAFF. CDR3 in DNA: TGTGCCAGCACGGACAGGGGGAGAGTTGAAGCTTTCTTT.

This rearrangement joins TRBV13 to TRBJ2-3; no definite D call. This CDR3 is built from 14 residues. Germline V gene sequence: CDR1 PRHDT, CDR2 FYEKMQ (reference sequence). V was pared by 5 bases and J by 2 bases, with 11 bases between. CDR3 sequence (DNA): TGTGCCAGCAGCGTTAGGAGAAACACAGATACGCAGTATTTT. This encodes CASSVRRNTDTQYF.

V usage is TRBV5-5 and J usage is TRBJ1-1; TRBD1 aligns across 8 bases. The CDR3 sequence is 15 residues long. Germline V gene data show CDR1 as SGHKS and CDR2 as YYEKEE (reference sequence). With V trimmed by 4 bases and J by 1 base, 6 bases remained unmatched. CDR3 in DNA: TGTGCCAGCAGCCTGACCGGGACAGGGAACACTGAAGCTTTCTTT. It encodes CASSLTGTGNTEAFF.

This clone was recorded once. The CDR3 protein is CASGPGSPLHF. The CDR3 DNA reads as TGTGCCAGCGGTCCGGGATCACCCCTCCACTTT. The genes are TRBV5-4 and TRBJ1-6; D is undetermined. The CDR3 has 11 amino acids. Per the germline V gene, CDR1 is SGHNT and CDR2 is YYREEE (reference sequence). The V and J ends lost 7 bases and 10 bases respectively, with 9 bases between them.

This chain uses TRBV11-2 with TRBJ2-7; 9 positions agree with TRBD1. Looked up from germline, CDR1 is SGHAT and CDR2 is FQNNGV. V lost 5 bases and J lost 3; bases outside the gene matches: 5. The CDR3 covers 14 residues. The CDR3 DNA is TGTGCCAGCAGCCTATCGGGACAGGGCTACGAGCAGTACGTC. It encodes CASSLSGQGYEQYV.

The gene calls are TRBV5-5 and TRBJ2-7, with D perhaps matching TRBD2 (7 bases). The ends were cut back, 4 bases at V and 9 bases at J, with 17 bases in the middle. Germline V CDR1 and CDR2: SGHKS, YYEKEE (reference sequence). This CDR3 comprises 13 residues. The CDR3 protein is CASSLERGGVQYV. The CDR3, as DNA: TGTGCCAGCAGCCTAGAGAGGGGGGGCGTGCAGTACGTC.

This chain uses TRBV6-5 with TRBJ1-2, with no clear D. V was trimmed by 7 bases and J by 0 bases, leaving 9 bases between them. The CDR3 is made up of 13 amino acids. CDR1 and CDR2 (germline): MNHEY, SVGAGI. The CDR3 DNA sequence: TGTGCCAGCAAAAAGACTACTAACTATGGCTACACCTTC. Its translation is CASKKTTNYGYTF.

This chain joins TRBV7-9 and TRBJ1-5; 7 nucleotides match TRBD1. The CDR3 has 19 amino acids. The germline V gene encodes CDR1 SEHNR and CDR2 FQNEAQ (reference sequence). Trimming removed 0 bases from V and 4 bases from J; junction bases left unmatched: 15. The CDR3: CASSLAWSWDSNLNQPQHF. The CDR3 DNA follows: TGTGCCAGCAGCTTAGCGTGGTCGTGGGACAGCAACCTAAATCAGCCCCAGCATTTT.

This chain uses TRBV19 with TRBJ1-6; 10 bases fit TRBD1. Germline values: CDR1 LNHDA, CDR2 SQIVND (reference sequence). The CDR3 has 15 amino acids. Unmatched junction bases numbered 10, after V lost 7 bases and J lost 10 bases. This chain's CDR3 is CASTSDRGRGSPLHF. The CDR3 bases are TGTGCCAGTACCTCGGACAGGGGGAGAGGATCACCCCTCCACTTT. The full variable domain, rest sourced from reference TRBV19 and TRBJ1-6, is DGGITQSPKYLFRKEGQNVTLSCEQNLNHDAMYWYRQDPGQGLRLIYYSQIVNDFQKGDIAEGYSVSREKKESFPLTVTSAQKNPTAFYLCASTSDRGRGSPLHFGNGTRLTVT.

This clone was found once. The CDR3, as DNA: TGTGCCAGCAGCGTAGCTGGCGGGGGCGGGGAGACCCAGTACTTC. Translation gives CASSVAGGGGETQYF. The chain uses TRBV9 and TRBJ2-5, with a tentative D call TRBD2 (7 bases). The germline V gene encodes CDR1 SGDLS and CDR2 YYNGEE. V lost 0 bases to trimming and J lost 5 bases, with 14 bases between them. CDR3 length: 15 amino acids.

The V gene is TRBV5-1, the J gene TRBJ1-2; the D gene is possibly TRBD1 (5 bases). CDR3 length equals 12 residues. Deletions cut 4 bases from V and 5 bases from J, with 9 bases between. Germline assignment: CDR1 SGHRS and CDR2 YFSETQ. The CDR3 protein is CASSPEGYGYTF. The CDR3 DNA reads TGCGCCAGCAGCCCGGAGGGGTATGGCTACACCTTC.

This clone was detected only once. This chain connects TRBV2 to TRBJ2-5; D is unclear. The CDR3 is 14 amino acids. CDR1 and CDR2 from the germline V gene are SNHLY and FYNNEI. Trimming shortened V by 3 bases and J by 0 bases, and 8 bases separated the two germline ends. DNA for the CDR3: TGTGCCAGCAGTGATCCAGCGCACCAAGAGACCCAGTACTTC. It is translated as CASSDPAHQETQYF. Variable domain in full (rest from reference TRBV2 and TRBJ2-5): EPEVTQTPSHQVTQMGQEVILRCVPISNHLYFYWYRQILGQKVEFLVSFYNNEISEKSEIFDDQFSVERPDGSNFTLKIRSTKLEDSAMYFCASSDPAHQETQYFGPGTRLLVL.

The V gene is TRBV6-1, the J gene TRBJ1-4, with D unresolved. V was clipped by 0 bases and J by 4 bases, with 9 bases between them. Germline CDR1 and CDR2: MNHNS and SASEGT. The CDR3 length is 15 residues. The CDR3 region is CASSEAGGYNEKLFF. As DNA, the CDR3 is TGTGCCAGCAGTGAAGCCGGCGGTTATAATGAAAAACTGTTTTTT.